This TCR beta chain was recovered during a study of blood T cell repertoires in COVID-19. Study in general: The study drew acute and convalescent COVID-19 samples from the United States, Italy and Spain. PBMCs, B-cell-depleted T cells, or T cells were the source of the cDNA or gDNA that made up the material.

This clone was seen just once. Study processing details: For nucleated cells, counts were estimated from reference gene primer amplification. This table comes from immunoSEQ multiplex PCR, and its TCRdb copy is limited to in-frame clones, with some not included. V, J and clone size are taken as reported in that table, and D and trimming were inferred from the DNA itself. The sample yields some 410,000 clones, more than 75% seen once. The CDR3 spans 16 residues. V gave up 3 bases and J gave up 3 bases; unmatched junction bases: 8. Germline-derived CDR1 and CDR2 are KGHDR and SFDVKD. This TCR was recovered from a woman in her twenties or thirties with acute COVID-19. Sequences were obtained from PBMCs or T cells enriched from blood (not recorded which). The chain joins TRBV24-1 to TRBJ2-5; 8 bases fit TRBD2. The CDR3 bases are TGTGCCACCAGTGATCCCGTCGCAGCGGGGGAAGAGACCCAGTACTTC. It encodes CATSDPVAAGEETQYF.